This entry features one T cell receptor (beta chain) sequence. Some clones are missing from TCRdb's copy, which holds only in-frame ones; the method was immunoSEQ multiplex PCR. The sample holds tens of thousands of clones, around 84% seen once. These data originate in a study of T cell changes during pregnancy in multiple sclerosis. The material sequenced was CD4+ T cells from peripheral blood mononuclear cells, taken before pregnancy. The receptor was isolated from a female donor with multiple sclerosis, enrolled in a pregnancy study.

This chain's CDR3 is CASSATERHGYTF. For the CDR3, the DNA is TGTGCCAGCAGCGCGACAGAAAGACATGGCTACACCTTC. The rearrangement joins TRBV9 to TRBJ1-2; the D gene is possibly TRBD1 (5 bases). The CDR3 has 13 amino acids. Germline CDR1 and CDR2: SGDLS and YYNGEE. Trimming took off 3 bases at V and 6 bases at J, with 12 bases between the two ends.